This note documents a single T cell receptor (beta chain) sequence. The antigen is undetermined. This CDR3 has 12 residues. With 4 bases removed from V and 9 bases from J, the gap between germline ends came to 10 bases. Germline loops: CDR1 SGHTA, CDR2 FQGTGA. The assay was immunoSEQ multiplex PCR, and TCRdb's table has in-frame clones only and misses some. The sample lists roughly 120,000 clones, 75% to 95% seen once, with about 0.18% in the top ten. These data are taken from a study of graft-versus-host responses after intestinal transplantation. Study-wide results and caveats: Among recipient marrow samples, GvH clones were found; some appeared first in ileum or blood. Peak levels of circulating GvH clones tracked with early post-transplant HvG declines.

V usage is TRBV7-3 and J usage is TRBJ2-1; D may be TRBD1 (5 bases). The sequencing used unstimulated CD4+ T cells sorted from spleen or lymph node cells, collected before intestinal transplant. The sequence came from a human donor who received an intestinal transplant. This chain's CDR3 is CASSSPRGEQFF. The DNA of the CDR3 is TGTGCCAGCAGCTCCCCTAGGGGTGAGCAGTTCTTC.